What follows are 16 T cell receptor beta chains derived from one specimen sequenced in a study of blood T cell repertoires in COVID-19. Repertoires were generated with immunoSEQ multiplex PCR, while TCRdb's copy carries only in-frame clones and drops some. The sample holds fewer than 350,000 clones, more than 70% seen once. Sequencing was performed on PBMCs or T cells enriched from blood (not recorded which). The receptors were gathered from a woman between 25 and 40 years old who had been exposed to COVID-19.

V usage is TRBV28 and J usage is TRBJ2-5; D not certain. CDR1 and CDR2 (germline): MDHEN, SYDVKM. The V gene lost 1 base and the J gene lost 4 bases, with 4 bases spanning the gap. The CDR3 loop spans 12 amino acids. In nucleotides, the CDR3 is TGTGCCAGCAGTTTATCTGTAGAGACCCAGTACTTC. Amino acid sequence: CASSLSVETQYF.

DNA for the CDR3: TGTGCCAGCAGTGACAAGTCAGGGGGCAGAGCGCCCCAGCATTTT. Amino acid sequence: CASSDKSGGRAPQHF. V gene TRBV2 combines with J gene TRBJ1-5; 8 positions match TRBD1. This CDR3 contains 15 residues. Per the germline V gene, CDR1 is SNHLY and CDR2 is FYNNEI. V dropped 3 bases and J dropped 9; count of bases not matched to a gene: 10.

The chain couples TRBV6-5 to TRBJ1-6; perhaps TRBD1 as D (5 bases). CDR3 length: 13 residues. The germline V and J ends were trimmed by 6 bases and 13 bases, with 16 bases remaining between them. CDR1 and CDR2 from the germline V gene are MNHEY and SVGAGI. The chain's CDR3 is CASRDTDGVPLHF. CDR3 coding DNA: TGTGCCAGCAGGGACACGGATGGGGTGCCCCTCCACTTT.

The chain combines TRBV7-8 with TRBJ2-6; TRBD2 agrees at 8 bases. There are 17 residues in the CDR3. J lost 0 bases, V lost 5 bases, and 6 bases had no gene match. Germline V gene sequence: CDR1 SGHVS, CDR2 FQNEAQ. The CDR3 region has the DNA TGTGCCAGCAGCGAGCGGACTAGCTACTCTGGGGCCAACGTCCTGACTTTC. This encodes CASSERTSYSGANVLTF. The full variable domain, with the rest looked up from reference TRBV7-8 and TRBJ2-6, is GAGVSQSPRYKVAKRGQDVALRCDPISGHVSLFWYQQALGQGPEFLTYFQNEAQLDKSGLPSDRFFAERPEGSVSTLKIQRTQQEDSAVYLCASSERTSYSGANVLTFGAGSRLTVL.

The chain's CDR3 is CATSNVGGRTFEQYF. The DNA of the CDR3 is TGTGCCACCAGCAATGTAGGGGGCCGGACGTTCGAGCAGTACTTC. This sequence joins TRBV15 and TRBJ2-7, with 7 nucleotides matching TRBD1. J gave up 6 bases and V 4 bases, and 12 bases lay outside the gene matches. The CDR3 consists of 15 residues. Per the germline V gene, CDR1 is LNHNV and CDR2 is YYDKDF (reference sequence). Complete variable domain (other parts from reference TRBV15 and TRBJ2-7): DAMVIQNPRYQVTQFGKPVTLSCSQTLNHNVMYWYQQKSSQAPKLLFHYYDKDFNNEADTPDNFQSRRPNTSFCFLDIRSPGLGDTAMYLCATSNVGGRTFEQYFGPGTRLTVT.

The rearrangement joins TRBV6-4 to TRBJ2-1; D gene unclear. V lost 0 bases and J 4 bases, leaving 13 bases between the germline ends. Per the germline V gene, CDR1 is MRHNA and CDR2 is SNTAGT. The CDR3 spans 16 residues. The CDR3 sequence is CASSDSSGSFYNEQFF. DNA of the CDR3: TGTGCCAGCAGTGACTCGAGTGGTTCTTTTTACAATGAGCAGTTCTTC.

The chain joins TRBV9 to TRBJ2-2; possibly TRBD2 for D (6 bases). This CDR3 spans 15 amino acids. Trimming cost V 3 bases and J 6 bases, with 15 bases left between them. CDR1 and CDR2 (germline): SGDLS, YYNGEE. In DNA form, the CDR3 reads TGTGCCAGCAGCGACCGACCAGGAGGGTCCGGGGAGCTGTTTTTT. Translated: CASSDRPGGSGELFF. Drawing the rest from reference TRBV9 and TRBJ2-2, the complete variable domain is DSGVTQTPKHLITATGQRVTLRCSPRSGDLSVYWYQQSLDQGLQFLIQYYNGEERAKGNILERFSAQQFPDLHSELNLSSLELGDSALYFCASSDRPGGSGELFFGEGSRLTVL.

This chain uses TRBV5-1 with TRBJ2-1, with 8 bases identical to TRBD2. V lost 3 bases and J lost 6; bases outside the gene matches: 11. Germline CDR1 SGHRS, CDR2 YFSETQ. The CDR3 covers 16 residues. CDR3 residues: CASSSTGAGVGNEQFF. In DNA, the CDR3 is TGCGCCAGCAGCTCCACGGGAGCGGGAGTGGGCAATGAGCAGTTCTTC.

V usage is TRBV4-1 and J usage is TRBJ1-5, with D possibly being TRBD1 (6 bases). The CDR3 covers 16 residues. Germline V gives CDR1 MGHRA, CDR2 YSYEKL. Trimming pared 4 bases from V and 2 bases from J, leaving 15 bases between. The DNA for the CDR3 is TGCGCCAGCAGCCCCGACCCCGGACAGCGCAATCAGCCCCAGCATTTT. Protein sequence: CASSPDPGQRNQPQHF.

The rearrangement links TRBV7-3 to TRBJ2-1; 7 positions agree with TRBD1. CDR3 length: 15 amino acids. Germline assignment: CDR1 SGHTA and CDR2 FQGTGA. The junction had 3 bases not matched to a gene; V was cut back by 2 bases and J by 2 bases. DNA for the CDR3: TGTGCCAGCAGCTTATCGGGACAGCCCTACAATGAGCAGTTCTTC. Protein: CASSLSGQPYNEQFF.

Here the CDR3 reads CASSPWTGGSLISYNSPLHF. CDR3 DNA: TGTGCCAGCAGTCCCTGGACAGGGGGGTCCCTCATCTCCTATAATTCACCCCTCCACTTT. V gene TRBV28 combines with J gene TRBJ1-6, with 10 bases matching TRBD1. J gave up 0 bases and V 5 bases, and 13 bases lay outside the gene matches. The CDR3 runs 20 residues. Germline assignment: CDR1 MDHEN and CDR2 SYDVKM.

This rearrangement joins TRBV6-5 to TRBJ2-2; 7 bases map to TRBD2. The germline V gene encodes CDR1 MNHEY and CDR2 SVGAGI. The CDR3 is 12 amino acids. V lost 9 bases to trimming and J lost 6 bases; unmatched junction nucleotides: 4. The CDR3 is CASGGGPGELFF. The CDR3 coding sequence is TGTGCCAGTGGCGGGGGACCCGGGGAGCTGTTTTTT.

The chain combines TRBV13 with TRBJ1-3; TRBD1 matches 11 bases. Looked up from germline, CDR1 is PRHDT and CDR2 is FYEKMQ (reference sequence). This CDR3 has 20 amino acids. Unmatched junction bases numbered 14, after V lost 4 bases and J lost 0 bases. CDR3 nucleotides: TGTGCCAGCAGCTCCCCACCGGGACAGGGGGACCTAAGCTCTGGAAACACCATATATTTT. Translation gives CASSSPPGQGDLSSGNTIYF.

The rearrangement uses TRBV2 and TRBJ2-6; TRBD1 might be the D (5 bases). Germline loops: CDR1 SNHLY, CDR2 FYNNEI. V was shortened by 10 bases and J by 2 bases, with 12 bases between the two germline ends. This CDR3 region has 14 residues. The chain's CDR3 is CATQQDPGANVLTF. The DNA of the CDR3 is TGTGCCACCCAACAGGACCCTGGGGCCAACGTCCTGACTTTC.

V and J are TRBV4-2 and TRBJ1-6; TRBD1 is a possible D gene (6 bases). Per the germline V gene, CDR1 is LGHNA and CDR2 is YNFKEQ. This CDR3 has 14 residues. The germline V and J ends were trimmed by 4 bases and 7 bases, with 11 bases remaining between them. The CDR3 reads CASSPRTANSPLHF. The CDR3 DNA reads as TGTGCCAGCAGCCCCCGGACAGCGAATTCACCCCTCCACTTT.

The chain has TRBV18 and TRBJ1-1, with D tentatively TRBD1 (5 bases). The CDR3 totals 16 residues. The germline V gene has CDR1 KGHSH and CDR2 LQKENI. The germline V and J ends were trimmed by 1 base and 0 bases, with 12 bases remaining between them. The CDR3 spells CASSPQGQGLNTEAFF. The DNA of the CDR3 is TGTGCCAGCTCACCACAGGGCCAGGGCTTGAACACTGAAGCTTTCTTT.